This T cell receptor beta chain is drawn from a study of blood T cells in healthy people across ages. There are many counts of this clonotype. Its specificity is unknown. Findings and limits, study-wide: When set beside aged donors, long-lived donors presented more naive CD4+ cells and higher diversity.

Alongside a J-beta primer mix, a sample-barcoded 5' primer served in a second PCR lasting about 6 to 11 cycles. Each of the cDNA molecules was tagged by a template-switch adaptor with 12 random nucleotides. Each CDR3 protein is one row after TCRdb ran MiXCR on the 5' RACE reads. The table has hundreds of thousands of distinct CDR3 sequences, 32% seen once. The CDR3 has 16 amino acids. V was pared by 5 bases and J by 6 bases, with 17 bases between. The specimen was blood. V is TRBV12-3 or TRBV12-4 and J is TRBJ2-6; possible D gene TRBD2, 6 bases. The TCR comes from an elderly woman in good health. In DNA form, the CDR3 reads TGTGCCAGCAGTCCCGGGACTTCTCTGGAGGCCAACGTCCTGACTTTC. It codes for CASSPGTSLEANVLTF.